This TCR beta chain was observed in a study of blood T cell repertoires in COVID-19. As for the study in general: Researchers got acute and convalescent COVID-19 samples from the United States, Italy and Spain. Nucleic acid was either cDNA or gDNA, and it came from T cells, B-cell-depleted T cells, or PBMCs.

Authors' processing steps: For nucleated cells, counts were estimated from reference gene primer amplification. The assay was immunoSEQ multiplex PCR, and TCRdb's table has in-frame clones only and misses some. For V, J and clone size, that table is used; D and trimming come from the DNA. The sample lists 130,000 or so clones, about 83% seen once, with approximately 1.4% in the top ten. The CDR3 loop spans 17 amino acids. The ends lost 2 bases at V and 4 bases at J; junction bases unmatched: 7. Per germline, CDR1 SGDLS and CDR2 YYNGEE. The TCR comes from a human donor in a cohort sampled during active COVID-19. Sequencing input: peripheral blood. The gene calls are TRBV9 and TRBJ2-3, with 13 positions matching TRBD2. The CDR3 loop is CASSVGLAGLSSDTQYF. CDR3 sequence (DNA): TGTGCCAGCAGCGTGGGACTAGCGGGATTAAGTTCAGATACGCAGTATTTT.